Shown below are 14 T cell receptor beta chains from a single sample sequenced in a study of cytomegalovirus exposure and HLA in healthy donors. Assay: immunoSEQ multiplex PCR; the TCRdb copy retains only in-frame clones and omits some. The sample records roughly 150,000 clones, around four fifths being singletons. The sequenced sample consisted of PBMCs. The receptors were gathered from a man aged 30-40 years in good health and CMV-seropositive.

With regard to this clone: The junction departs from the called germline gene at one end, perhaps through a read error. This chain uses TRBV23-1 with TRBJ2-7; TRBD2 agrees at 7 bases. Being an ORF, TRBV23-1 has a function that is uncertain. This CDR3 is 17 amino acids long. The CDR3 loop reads CASSHPDGGTNLYEQYF. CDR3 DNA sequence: TGCGCCAGTAGTCACCCCGACGGGGGGACGAACCTCTACGAGCAGTACTTC.

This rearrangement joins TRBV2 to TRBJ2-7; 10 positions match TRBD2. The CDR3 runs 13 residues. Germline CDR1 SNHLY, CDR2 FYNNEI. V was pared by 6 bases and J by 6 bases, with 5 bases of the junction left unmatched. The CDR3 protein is CASRPASGSEQYF. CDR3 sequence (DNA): TGTGCCAGCAGGCCGGCTAGCGGGAGCGAGCAGTACTTC. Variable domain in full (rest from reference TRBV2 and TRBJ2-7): EPEVTQTPSHQVTQMGQEVILRCVPISNHLYFYWYRQILGQKVEFLVSFYNNEISEKSEIFDDQFSVERPDGSNFTLKIRSTKLEDSAMYFCASRPASGSEQYFGPGTRLTVT.

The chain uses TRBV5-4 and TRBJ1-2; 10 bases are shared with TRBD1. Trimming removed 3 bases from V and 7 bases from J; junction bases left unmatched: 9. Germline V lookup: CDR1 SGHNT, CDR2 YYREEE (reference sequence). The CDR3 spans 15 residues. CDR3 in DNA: TGTGCCAGCAGCTCTGGAAGGGACAGGGGTGGTGGCTACACCTTC. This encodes CASSSGRDRGGGYTF.

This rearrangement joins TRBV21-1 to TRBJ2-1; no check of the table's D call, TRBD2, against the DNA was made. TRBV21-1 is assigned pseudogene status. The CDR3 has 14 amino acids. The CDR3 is CASRTPYERNEQFF. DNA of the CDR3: TGTGCCAGCAGAACCCCCTACGAGAGGAATGAGCAGTTCTTC.

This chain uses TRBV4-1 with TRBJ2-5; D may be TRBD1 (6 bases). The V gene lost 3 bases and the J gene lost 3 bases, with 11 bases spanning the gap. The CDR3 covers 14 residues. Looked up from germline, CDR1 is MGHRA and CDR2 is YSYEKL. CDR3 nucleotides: TGCGCCAGCAGCCAGGGGGCCTTTGAAGAGACCCAGTACTTC. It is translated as CASSQGAFEETQYF.

The CDR3, as DNA: TGTGCCAGTAGTATAGCCGGGGGCTACACCTTC. This gives the protein CASSIAGGYTF. The chain employs TRBV19 and TRBJ1-2, with D unclear. Trimming stripped 1 base from V and 8 bases from J, with 5 bases between. The CDR3 is made up of 11 amino acids. The germline gives CDR1 LNHDA, CDR2 SQIVND (reference sequence).

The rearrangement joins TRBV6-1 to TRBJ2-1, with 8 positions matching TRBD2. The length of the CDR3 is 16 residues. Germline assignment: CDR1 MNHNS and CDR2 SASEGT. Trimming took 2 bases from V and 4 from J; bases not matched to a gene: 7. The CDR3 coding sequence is TGTGCCAGCAGTGAATTAACCGGGACTAGTTACAATGAGCAGTTCTTC. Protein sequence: CASSELTGTSYNEQFF.

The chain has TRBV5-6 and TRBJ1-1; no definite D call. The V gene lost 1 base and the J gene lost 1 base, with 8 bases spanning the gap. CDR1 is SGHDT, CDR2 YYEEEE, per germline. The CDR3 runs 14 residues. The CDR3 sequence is CASSLRGTNTEAFF. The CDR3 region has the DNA TGTGCCAGCAGCTTGCGGGGAACGAACACTGAAGCTTTCTTT. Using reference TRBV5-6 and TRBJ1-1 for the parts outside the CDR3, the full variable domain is DAGVTQSPTHLIKTRGQQVTLRCSPKSGHDTVSWYQQALGQGPQFIFQYYEEEERQRGNFPDRFSGHQFPNYSSELNVNALLLGDSALYLCASSLRGTNTEAFFGQGTRLTVV.

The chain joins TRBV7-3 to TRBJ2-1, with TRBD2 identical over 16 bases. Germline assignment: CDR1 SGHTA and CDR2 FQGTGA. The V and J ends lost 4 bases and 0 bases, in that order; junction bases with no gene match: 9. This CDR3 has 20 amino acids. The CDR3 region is CASSSTGTSGGESSYNEQFF. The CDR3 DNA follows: TGTGCCAGCAGCTCAACCGGGACTAGCGGGGGGGAGAGCTCCTACAATGAGCAGTTCTTC.

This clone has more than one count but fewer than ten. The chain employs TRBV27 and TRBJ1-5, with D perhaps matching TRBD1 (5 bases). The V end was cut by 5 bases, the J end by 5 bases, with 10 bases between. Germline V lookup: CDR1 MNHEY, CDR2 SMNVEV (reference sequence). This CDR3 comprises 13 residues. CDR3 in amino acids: CASSTGTYQPQHF. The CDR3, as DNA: TGTGCCAGCAGTACCGGGACTTATCAGCCCCAGCATTTT.

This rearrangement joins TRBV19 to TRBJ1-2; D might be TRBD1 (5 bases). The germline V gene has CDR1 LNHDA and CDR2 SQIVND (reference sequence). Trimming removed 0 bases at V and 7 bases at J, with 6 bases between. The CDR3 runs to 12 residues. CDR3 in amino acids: CASSIERGGYTF. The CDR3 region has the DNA TGTGCCAGTAGTATAGAAAGGGGTGGCTACACCTTC.

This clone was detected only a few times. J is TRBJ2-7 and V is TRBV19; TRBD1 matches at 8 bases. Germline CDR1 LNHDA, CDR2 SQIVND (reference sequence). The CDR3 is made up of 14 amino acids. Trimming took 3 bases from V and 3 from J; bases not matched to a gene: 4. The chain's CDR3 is CASSIRDRIYEQYF. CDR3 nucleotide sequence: TGTGCCAGTAGTATCAGGGACAGGATCTACGAGCAGTACTTC.

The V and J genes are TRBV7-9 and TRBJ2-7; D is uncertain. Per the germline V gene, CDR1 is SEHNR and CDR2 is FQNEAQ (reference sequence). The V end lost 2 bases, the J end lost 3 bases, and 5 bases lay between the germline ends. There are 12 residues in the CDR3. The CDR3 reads CASSLPSYEQYF. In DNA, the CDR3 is TGTGCCAGCAGCTTACCTAGCTACGAGCAGTACTTC.

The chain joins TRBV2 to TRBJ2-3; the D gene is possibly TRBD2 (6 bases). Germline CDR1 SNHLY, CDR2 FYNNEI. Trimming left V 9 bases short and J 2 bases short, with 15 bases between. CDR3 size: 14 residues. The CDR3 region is CARGGGGSTDTQYF. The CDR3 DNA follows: TGTGCCAGGGGGGGAGGAGGGTCCACAGATACGCAGTATTTT.